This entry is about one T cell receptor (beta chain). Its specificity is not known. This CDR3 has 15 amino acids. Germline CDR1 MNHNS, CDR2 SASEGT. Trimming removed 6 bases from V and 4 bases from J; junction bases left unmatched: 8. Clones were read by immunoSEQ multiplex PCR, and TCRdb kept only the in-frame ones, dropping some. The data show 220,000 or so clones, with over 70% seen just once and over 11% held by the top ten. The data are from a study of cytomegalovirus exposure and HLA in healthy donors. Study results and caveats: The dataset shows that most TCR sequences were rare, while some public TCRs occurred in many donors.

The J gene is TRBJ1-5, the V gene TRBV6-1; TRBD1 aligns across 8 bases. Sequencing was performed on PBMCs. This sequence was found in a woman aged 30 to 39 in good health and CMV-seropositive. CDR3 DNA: TGTGCCAGCAGACCCGGGACAGGAGGTAATCAGCCCCAGCATTTT. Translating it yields CASRPGTGGNQPQHF.